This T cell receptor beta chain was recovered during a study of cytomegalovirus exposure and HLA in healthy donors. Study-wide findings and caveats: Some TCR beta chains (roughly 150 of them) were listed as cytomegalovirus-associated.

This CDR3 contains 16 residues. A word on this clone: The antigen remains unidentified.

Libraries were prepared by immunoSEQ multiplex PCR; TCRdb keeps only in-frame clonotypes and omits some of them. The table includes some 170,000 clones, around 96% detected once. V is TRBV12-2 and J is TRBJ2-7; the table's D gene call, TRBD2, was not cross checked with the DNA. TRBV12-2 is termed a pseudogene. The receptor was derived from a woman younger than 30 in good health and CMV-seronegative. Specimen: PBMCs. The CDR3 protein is CASRLGPAGNNYEQYF. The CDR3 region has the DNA TGTGCAAGTCGCTTAGGACCGGCCGGGAACAACTACGAGCAGTACTTC.